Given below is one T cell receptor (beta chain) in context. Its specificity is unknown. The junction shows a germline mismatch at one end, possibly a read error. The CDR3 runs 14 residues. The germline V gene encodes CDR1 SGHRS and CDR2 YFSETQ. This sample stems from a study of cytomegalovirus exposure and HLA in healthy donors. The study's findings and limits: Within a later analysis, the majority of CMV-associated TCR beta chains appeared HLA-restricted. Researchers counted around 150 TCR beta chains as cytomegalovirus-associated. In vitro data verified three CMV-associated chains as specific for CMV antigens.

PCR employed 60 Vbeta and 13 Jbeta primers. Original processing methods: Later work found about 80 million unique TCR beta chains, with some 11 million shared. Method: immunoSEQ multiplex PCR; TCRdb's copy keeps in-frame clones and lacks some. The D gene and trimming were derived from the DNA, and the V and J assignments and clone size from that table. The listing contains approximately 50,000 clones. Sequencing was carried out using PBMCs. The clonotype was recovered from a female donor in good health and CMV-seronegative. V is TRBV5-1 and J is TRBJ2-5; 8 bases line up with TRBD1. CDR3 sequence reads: CASSYGQGEENQYF. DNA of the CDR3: TGCGCCAGCAGTTACGGACAGGGAGAAGAGAACCAGTACTTC.